This entry lists 17 T cell receptor beta chains sequenced from one sample in a study of cytomegalovirus exposure and HLA in healthy donors. Primers for the PCR totalled 60 Vbeta and 13 Jbeta. Clones were sequenced by immunoSEQ multiplex PCR, and TCRdb holds only the in-frame ones, with some missing. The sample includes roughly 120,000 clones, around 82% seen only once; the top ten take over 9%. The sequenced sample was PBMCs. The receptors stem from a male donor in good health and CMV-seropositive.

The chain joins TRBV7-3 to TRBJ2-3; D remains ambiguous. The V end was cut by 2 bases, the J end by 8 bases, with 11 bases between. The CDR3 spans 13 residues. Germline-derived CDR1 and CDR2 are SGHTA and FQGTGA. CDR3 sequence: CASSLEYLGTQYF. CDR3 DNA sequence: TGTGCCAGCAGCTTAGAATATCTAGGTACGCAGTATTTT.

The chain uses TRBV19 and TRBJ2-1; D gene unclear. CDR1 and CDR2 (germline): LNHDA, SQIVND (reference sequence). The CDR3 totals 14 residues. V lost 6 bases to trimming and J lost 8 bases, with 17 bases between them. Written as DNA, the CDR3 is TGTGCCAGTAGAGATTTGTCACTGCTCTATGAGCAGTTCTTC. Its protein product is CASRDLSLLYEQFF.

This chain links TRBV5-3 with TRBJ1-2; D might be TRBD1 (6 bases). TRBV5-3 is an ORF for which the function is uncertain. Between the trimmed V and J ends, which lost 10 bases and 5 bases, there was a span of 24 bases. This CDR3 is 15 amino acids long. CDR3 bases: TGTGCCGGACTAGGGGGGGCCAACTTGGAATATGGCTACACCTTC. Translation: CAGLGGANLEYGYTF.

The genes are TRBV21-1 and TRBJ1-1; the D call of TRBD1 is as the table states it, not checked on the DNA. TRBV21-1 is recorded as a pseudogene. This CDR3 contains 14 residues. CDR3 region: CASRAGQGNTEAFF. The CDR3 DNA follows: TGTGCCAGCAGAGCTGGACAGGGGAACACTGAAGCTTTCTTT.

This chain uses TRBV15 with TRBJ2-5; a possible D gene is TRBD2 (5 bases). CDR1 is LNHNV, CDR2 YYDKDF, per germline (reference sequence). This CDR3 has 16 residues. The ends were cut back, 4 bases at V and 2 bases at J, with 17 bases in the middle. The chain's CDR3 is CATSTVPSGLQETQYF. CDR3 DNA: TGTGCCACCAGCACCGTCCCTTCTGGACTGCAAGAGACCCAGTACTTC.

The CDR3 DNA sequence: TGCAGCGTTGTCATACTAGCGGGAGTGGGGGGAAATACGCAGTATTTT. Translating gives CSVVILAGVGGNTQYF. The J gene is TRBJ2-3, the V gene TRBV29-1, with 11 bases matching TRBD2. CDR3 length equals 16 residues. The ends lost 4 bases at V and 7 bases at J; junction bases unmatched: 13. Germline V gives CDR1 SQVTM, CDR2 ANQGSEA.

The chain carries TRBV19 and TRBJ1-5, with D unresolved. The CDR3 consists of 14 residues. Germline lookup yields CDR1 LNHDA and CDR2 SQIVND (reference sequence). V was trimmed by 1 base and J by 7 bases, leaving 11 bases between them. The DNA of the CDR3 is TGTGCCAGTAGTATAGGAGAAGGCGGGCAGCCCCAGCATTTT. It encodes CASSIGEGGQPQHF.

The V and J genes are TRBV5-5 and TRBJ2-7; no definite D call. The CDR3 is 14 residues long. The V and J ends lost 2 bases and 2 bases respectively, with 11 bases between them. The germline gives CDR1 SGHKS, CDR2 YYEKEE (reference sequence). CDR3 region: CASSLLLSTYEQYF. The CDR3 region has the DNA TGTGCCAGCAGCTTATTACTATCCACCTACGAGCAGTACTTC. Full variable domain (rest looked up from reference TRBV5-5 and TRBJ2-7): DAGVTQSPTHLIKTRGQQVTLRCSPISGHKSVSWYQQVLGQGPQFIFQYYEKEERGRGNFPDRFSARQFPNYSSELNVNALLLGDSALYLCASSLLLSTYEQYFGPGTRLTVT.

V gene TRBV7-2 combines with J gene TRBJ1-2, with 8 nucleotides matching TRBD1. This CDR3 has 16 amino acids. The J segment lost 2 bases and the V segment lost 3 bases, leaving 8 bases of the junction unmatched. CDR1 is SGHTA, CDR2 FQGNSA, per germline. Here the CDR3 DNA reads TGTGCCAGCAGCTTGAGGCAGGGGGCCTTGAACTATGGCTACACCTTC. It translates to CASSLRQGALNYGYTF.

This clone was counted only a few times. The gene calls are TRBV9 and TRBJ2-3, with D hard to call. This CDR3 region has 16 residues. Trimming pared 2 bases from V and 3 bases from J, leaving 16 bases between. The germline V gene has CDR1 SGDLS and CDR2 YYNGEE. This CDR3 is CASSVSRIPLTDTQYF. The CDR3, as DNA: TGTGCCAGCAGCGTCTCCAGGATCCCCCTGACAGATACGCAGTATTTT.

The chain has TRBV5-8 and TRBJ2-7; a weak D match, TRBD1 (5 bases). The CDR3 consists of 16 residues. Trimming stripped 0 bases from V and 5 bases from J, with 18 bases between. The germline gives CDR1 SGHTS, CDR2 YDEGEE. The CDR3 nucleotides read TGTGCCAGCAGCTTGGAGGGGCAGGGCGCTTTCCACGAGCAGTACTTC. Translating it yields CASSLEGQGAFHEQYF. The variable domain in full, completed from reference TRBV5-8 and TRBJ2-7, reads EAGVTQSPTHLIKTRGQQATLRCSPISGHTSVYWYQQALGLGLQFLLWYDEGEERNRGNFPPRFSGRQFPNYSSELNVNALELEDSALYLCASSLEGQGAFHEQYFGPGTRLTVT.

This sequence joins TRBV9 and TRBJ2-3; maybe TRBD2 (5 bases). V lost 0 bases and J lost 1, with 15 bases in between. This CDR3 region has 17 residues. The germline CDR1 and CDR2 sequences are SGDLS and YYNGEE. The CDR3: CASSVGGGVGGTDTQYF. The CDR3 DNA sequence: TGTGCCAGCAGCGTAGGAGGAGGCGTGGGTGGCACAGATACGCAGTATTTT.

The V and J genes are TRBV5-1 and TRBJ2-3; TRBD2 might be the D (8 bases). The germline V gene encodes CDR1 SGHRS and CDR2 YFSETQ. The V and J ends lost 4 bases and 5 bases respectively, with 14 bases between them. The CDR3 has 14 amino acids. The CDR3 region is CASSPGGGRDTQYF. In DNA, the CDR3 is TGCGCCAGCAGCCCGGGAGGGGGCCGAGATACGCAGTATTTT.

CDR3: CASSLDSIRGITYEQYF. As DNA, the CDR3 is TGTGCCAGCAGCTTAGACTCGATCCGAGGAATTACCTACGAGCAGTACTTC. The genes are TRBV11-2 and TRBJ2-7, with no clear D. Germline loops: CDR1 SGHAT, CDR2 FQNNGV. With 0 bases removed from V and 2 bases from J, the gap between germline ends came to 17 bases. The CDR3 is made up of 17 amino acids.

This clone was found once. This rearrangement joins TRBV2 to TRBJ2-1; TRBD2 aligns across 9 bases. Losses at the gene ends were 6 bases for V and 8 bases for J; bases not matched to a gene: 11. CDR3 length: 15 residues. Germline assignment: CDR1 SNHLY and CDR2 FYNNEI. The chain's CDR3 is CASSPRASGKDEQFF. Written as DNA, the CDR3 is TGTGCCAGCAGCCCCCGGGCTAGCGGGAAAGATGAGCAGTTCTTC.

A few counts support this clone. The chain links TRBV28 to TRBJ2-7, with 7 bases identical to TRBD2. The CDR3 is 12 residues long. Trimming removed 5 bases from V and 9 bases from J; junction bases left unmatched: 7. Germline CDR1 MDHEN, CDR2 SYDVKM. CDR3 sequence reads: CASSRRGRGQYF. CDR3 sequence (DNA): TGTGCCAGCAGTCGCCGAGGGAGGGGGCAGTACTTC.

V usage is TRBV18 and J usage is TRBJ1-1, with D possibly TRBD1 on 5 matching bases. This CDR3 is 14 amino acids long. The V gene's germline CDR1 is KGHSH and CDR2 LQKENI. V was pared by 1 base and J by 5 bases, with 11 bases between. This CDR3 is CASSPRGEGTEAFF. The CDR3 coding sequence is TGTGCCAGCTCACCACGGGGGGAGGGGACTGAAGCTTTCTTT.